This T cell receptor beta chain appears in the sequencing data of a study of graft-versus-host responses after intestinal transplantation. Across the whole study: Isolated intestinal, liver-intestinal, or multivisceral transplants were what recipients had. Anti-thymocyte globulin induction preceded about three years of tacrolimus and steroid maintenance in all recipients. Study-level results: Recipient-marrow GvH clones were detected, some having first appeared in ileum or blood. Researchers found peak circulating GvH clone levels linked to early post-transplant HvG declines.

Method: immunoSEQ multiplex PCR; TCRdb's copy keeps in-frame clones and lacks some. The sample has approximately 100,000 clones; around 86% are singletons. For this clone: No antigen is known for it.

Germline V CDR1 and CDR2: SEHNR, FQNEAQ (reference sequence). The CDR3 spans 16 residues. V was pared by 5 bases and J by 4 bases, with 11 bases of the junction left unmatched. Sequenced material: PBMCs, taken 255 days after intestinal transplant. The TCR sequence derives from a human patient who received an intestinal transplant, so some T cells may come from the graft donor. The J gene is TRBJ1-3, the V gene TRBV7-9, with 7 bases that match TRBD1. CDR3 DNA sequence: TGTGCCAGCAGCCCCCCCCAGGGGGGAACGGGAAACACCATATATTTT. Protein: CASSPPQGGTGNTIYF. Variable domain in full (rest from reference TRBV7-9 and TRBJ1-3): DTGVSQNPRHKITKRGQNVTFRCDPISEHNRLYWYRQTLGQGPEFLTYFQNEAQLEKSRLLSDRFSAERPKGSFSTLEIQRTEQGDSAMYLCASSPPQGGTGNTIYFGEGSWLTVV.